The 16 T cell receptor beta chains below all came from one sample that was sequenced in a study of vaccination and CD4 T cells after COVID-19. These receptors' antigens are unknown. As for treatment: roughly ten-day PBMC culture with coronavirus spike peptide pools or control peptides (ViraFEST assay). Sequenced with the Oncomine TCR Beta short-read assay was DNA taken from cultured CD4+ T cells. MiXCR was run by TCRdb on the PCR reads, yielding one entry per CDR3 protein. The repertoire holds about 21,000 distinct CDR3 sequences, just over 60% seen once, with about 8.2% in the top ten. Sequencing used CD4+ T cells from blood, cultured in vitro. All receptors derive from a human donor who had recovered from COVID-19.

This clonotype has just a few counts. The chain recombines TRBV2 with TRBJ2-5; 7 bases match TRBD2. The CDR3 sequence is 14 residues long. J lost 4 bases, V lost 3 bases, and 5 bases had no gene match. Germline assignment: CDR1 SNHLY and CDR2 FYNNEI. This CDR3 reads CASSEGGGRETQYF. The CDR3 nucleotides are TGTGCCAGCAGTGAGGGCGGGGGACGAGAGACCCAGTACTTC.

Notes on this clonotype: The germline gene is not matched at one end of the junction; a read error may be the cause. This rearrangement joins TRBV7-7 to TRBJ2-5; either TRBD1 or TRBD2 may supply D (5 bases each). CDR1 is SSHAT, CDR2 FNYEAQ, per germline (reference sequence). The CDR3 runs 14 residues. DNA of the CDR3: TGTGCTAGCAGCCCCGGGACGGACGAAGAGACCCAGTACTTC. Its translation: CASSPGTDEETQYF.

DNA of the CDR3: TGTGCCAGCAGTTTTATAGCCGGAGCTTTCTTT. Protein product: CASSFIAGAFF. The V gene is TRBV28, the J gene TRBJ1-1; D unclear. Per the germline V gene, CDR1 is MDHEN and CDR2 is SYDVKM. This CDR3 is 11 amino acids long. Trimming shortened V by 3 bases and J by 10 bases, and 9 bases separated the two germline ends.

This clonotype was found a few times. The chain carries TRBV27 and TRBJ1-1; 8 bases fit TRBD1. Trimming at V came to 5 bases and at J to 7 bases, leaving 9 bases not matched to a gene. CDR3 length: 14 amino acids. Germline V lookup: CDR1 MNHEY, CDR2 SMNVEV (reference sequence). Here the CDR3 reads CASSMDRVQGEAFF. CDR3 nucleotide sequence: TGTGCCAGCAGTATGGACAGGGTACAAGGTGAAGCTTTCTTT.

The chain has TRBV23-1 and TRBJ2-1; 10 nucleotides agree with TRBD2. Being an ORF, TRBV23-1 has a function that is uncertain. V lost 8 bases and J lost 0; bases outside the gene matches: 7. The CDR3 extends over 16 amino acids. The CDR3 DNA reads TGCGCCAGCCAAAGTCCTAGCGGGAGCTCCTACAATGAGCAGTTCTTC. Translating gives CASQSPSGSSYNEQFF.

The chain carries TRBV5-4 and TRBJ2-7; perhaps D is TRBD1 or TRBD2 (5 bases each). The CDR3 has 13 amino acids. V was clipped by 4 bases and J by 3 bases, with 11 bases between them. CDR1 is SGHNT, CDR2 YYREEE, per germline (reference sequence). DNA of the CDR3: TGTGCCAGCAGCCGGGACCTTAACTACGAGCAGTACTTC. This sequence encodes CASSRDLNYEQYF.

The CDR3 loop reads CATSERTGGANEQFF. The CDR3 DNA sequence: TGTGCCACCAGTGAACGGACAGGGGGCGCCAATGAGCAGTTCTTC. The V gene is TRBV24-1, the J gene TRBJ2-1; 11 nucleotides line up with TRBD1. CDR1 and CDR2 (germline): KGHDR, SFDVKD. Germline trimming cut 4 bases from V and 6 bases from J; bases unmatched to any gene: 4. This CDR3 is built from 15 residues.

The rearrangement joins TRBV7-2 to TRBJ1-1; 9 bases agree with TRBD1. Germline values: CDR1 SGHTA, CDR2 FQGNSA. The CDR3 has 14 residues. The V segment lost 3 bases and the J segment 6 bases; nucleotides outside the gene matches: 5. CDR3 region: CASSFGDRVAEAFF. In DNA, the CDR3 is TGTGCCAGCAGCTTTGGGGACAGGGTGGCTGAAGCTTTCTTT.

The rearrangement uses TRBV20-1 and TRBJ1-6; TRBD1 is a possible D gene (6 bases). Trimming cost V 6 bases and J 6 bases, with 15 bases left between them. Germline CDR1 DFQATT, CDR2 SNEGSKA (reference sequence). The CDR3 spans 14 residues. CDR3 residues: CSALNLQGNSPLHF. CDR3 DNA: TGCAGTGCCCTGAACTTACAGGGTAATTCACCCCTCCACTTT.

This chain joins TRBV3-1 and TRBJ2-5; a weak D match, TRBD1 (6 bases). With 4 bases removed from V and 2 bases from J, the gap between germline ends came to 14 bases. CDR3 size: 15 residues. Germline V gives CDR1 LGHDT, CDR2 YNNKEL (reference sequence). Here the CDR3 reads CASSPRQARQETQYF. The CDR3 DNA follows: TGTGCCAGCAGCCCGCGACAGGCCCGGCAAGAGACCCAGTACTTC.

This chain links TRBV6-1 with TRBJ2-7; tentative D call: TRBD1 (6 bases). This CDR3 is built from 15 residues. Germline CDR1 reads MNHNS; CDR2 reads SASEGT. V dropped 1 base and J dropped 3 bases, with 13 bases sitting between them. This CDR3 reads CASSEDRQDHYEQYF. As DNA, the CDR3 is TGTGCCAGCAGTGAAGATCGACAGGATCACTACGAGCAGTACTTC.

The CDR3 region has the DNA TGCGCCAGCAGGACTGGACAGGGCTACGAGCAGTACTTC. Translating gives CASRTGQGYEQYF. The J gene is TRBJ2-7, the V gene TRBV5-1; 8 bases match TRBD1. Germline lookup yields CDR1 SGHRS and CDR2 YFSETQ. The V segment lost 5 bases and the J segment 3 bases; nucleotides outside the gene matches: 4. The CDR3 has 13 residues.

The rearrangement joins TRBV6-2 or TRBV6-3 to TRBJ1-1, with a possible D match to TRBD1 (6 bases). The CDR3 spans 14 residues. Trimming stripped 7 bases from V and 6 bases from J, with 18 bases between. Germline V CDR1 and CDR2: MNHEY, SVGEGT. The CDR3 DNA is TGTGCCAGCACCGACCTGGGACAAATCGCTGAAGCTTTCTTT. Its protein product is CASTDLGQIAEAFF.

This clonotype has a handful of counts. J is TRBJ1-2 and V is TRBV27; D unresolved. The CDR3 length is 15 residues. Trimming shortened V by 4 bases and J by 1 base, and 13 bases separated the two germline ends. Germline CDR1 and CDR2: MNHEY and SMNVEV (reference sequence). DNA for the CDR3: TGTGCCAGCAGTTCCGTCGTCGGGAATAACTATGGCTACACCTTC. This codes for CASSSVVGNNYGYTF.

The CDR3 loop reads CASSLGTLNEQFF. The CDR3 bases are TGTGCCAGCAGTTTAGGTACGCTTAATGAGCAGTTCTTC. J is TRBJ2-1 and V is TRBV27, with D unresolved. The CDR3 is made up of 13 amino acids. Between the trimmed V and J ends, which lost 2 bases and 7 bases, there was a span of 9 bases. Per germline, CDR1 MNHEY and CDR2 SMNVEV (reference sequence).

The CDR3 DNA is TGTGCCAGCAGTTACCTAGGGGGCTCCTACAATGAGCAGTTCTTC. It translates to CASSYLGGSYNEQFF. The V gene is TRBV6-5, the J gene TRBJ2-1; tentatively, D is TRBD1 (6 bases). The ends were cut back, 2 bases at V and 0 bases at J, with 8 bases in the middle. The CDR3 runs to 15 residues. Germline V gene lookup returns CDR1 MNHEY and CDR2 SVGAGI.